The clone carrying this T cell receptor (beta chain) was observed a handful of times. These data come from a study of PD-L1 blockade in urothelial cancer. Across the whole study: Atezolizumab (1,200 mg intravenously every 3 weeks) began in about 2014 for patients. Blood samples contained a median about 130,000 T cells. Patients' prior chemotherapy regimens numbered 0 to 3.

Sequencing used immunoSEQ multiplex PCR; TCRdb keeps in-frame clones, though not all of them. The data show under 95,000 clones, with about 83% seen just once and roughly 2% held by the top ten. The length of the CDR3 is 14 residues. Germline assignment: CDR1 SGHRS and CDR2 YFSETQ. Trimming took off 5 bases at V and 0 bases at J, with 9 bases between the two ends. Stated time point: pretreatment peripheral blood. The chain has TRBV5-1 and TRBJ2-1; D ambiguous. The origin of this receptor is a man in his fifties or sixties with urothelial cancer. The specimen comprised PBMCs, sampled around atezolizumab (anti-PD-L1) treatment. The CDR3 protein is CASRLSTSYNEQFF. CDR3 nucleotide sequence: TGCGCCAGCAGGCTCTCTACCTCCTACAATGAGCAGTTCTTC.